Following are 2 T cell receptor beta chains from one sample sequenced in a study of cytomegalovirus exposure and HLA in healthy donors. Amplification used 60 Vbeta primers and 13 Jbeta primers. Here immunoSEQ multiplex PCR was the method, and the copy in TCRdb shows in-frame clones only, minus some. In the table there are 140,000 or so clones, approximately 81% of which are singletons. The sample comprised PBMCs. The source is a woman between 40 and 55 years old in good health and CMV-seropositive.

This clone showed up just a few times. The chain combines TRBV19 with TRBJ1-6; D remains unclear. The CDR3 has 14 amino acids. Germline V gene data show CDR1 as LNHDA and CDR2 as SQIVND (reference sequence). With 4 bases removed from V and 7 bases from J, the gap between germline ends came to 11 bases. The CDR3 DNA reads as TGTGCCAGTAGTAATTTACAGCCAAATTCACCCCTCCACTTT. This encodes CASSNLQPNSPLHF.

The chain combines TRBV6-5 with TRBJ2-7, with D perhaps matching TRBD2 (6 bases). The CDR3 runs 14 residues. The V and J ends lost 6 bases and 7 bases respectively, with 19 bases between them. The V gene's germline CDR1 is MNHEY and CDR2 SVGAGI. The CDR3 nucleotides read TGTGCCAGCAGCATACTAGCACGGTCGTTAGAGCAGTACTTC. This translates into CASSILARSLEQYF.